This is a list of T cell receptor beta chains from one sample in a study of blood T cells in healthy people across ages. TCRdb redid the calling of the 5' RACE reads with MiXCR, one entry per CDR3 protein. Here the sample spans around 1,800,000 distinct CDR3 sequences, about two fifths being singletons. The sample was blood. These receptors came from a human donor in good health. CDR3s include the opening cysteine and the closing phenylalanine or tryptophan. A D gene is named only where the DNA matches it firmly. Expanded clones are given a class, and other clones once, few, many or no size at all.

TRBJ1-1,TRBV4-3,.,13,.,TGCGCCAGCACCTCAAGCTCTAGTCCTGAAGCTTTCTTT,CASTSSSSPEAFF
TRBJ1-6,TRBV5-6,few,15,.,TGTGCCAGCAGCTTGGGTGGCGGTCTACATTCACCCCTCCACTTT,CASSLGGGLHSPLHF
TRBJ2-1,TRBV29-1,.,12,.,TGCAGCGTTGAACCCCTCTCCAATGAGCAGTTCTTC,CSVEPLSNEQFF
TRBJ1-2,TRBV7-2,.,15,TRBD1,TGTGCCAGCAGCTTATGGGGACAGGCCCTCTATGGCTACACCTTC,CASSLWGQALYGYTF
TRBJ1-5,TRBV28,few,14,.,TGTGCCAGCGAAGGCCCTTATAGCAATCAGCCCCAGCATTTT,CASEGPYSNQPQHF
TRBJ2-1,TRBV3-1,.,14,TRBD2,TGTGCCAGCAGCCGCCGGACTAGCGGCAATGAGCAGTTCTTC,CASSRRTSGNEQFF
TRBJ1-2,TRBV5-1,few,16,TRBD1,TGCGCCAGCAGCTTGGCCTTGGACAGGCCTAACTATGGCTACACCTTC,CASSLALDRPNYGYTF
TRBJ1-2,TRBV6-1,.,16,.,TGTGCCAGCAGTGAAATTAGGGGGGCGCGGTCCTATGGCTACACCTTC,CASSEIRGARSYGYTF
TRBJ2-5,TRBV11-2,.,13,.,TGTGCCAGCAACTTGGCTTCCGTGGAGACCCAGTACTTC,CASNLASVETQYF
TRBJ1-2,TRBV13,few,14,.,TGTGCCAGCAGCCACTTACAGGGTGGGTATGGCTACACCTTC,CASSHLQGGYGYTF
TRBJ1-4,TRBV7-9,few,14,.,TGTGCCAGCAGCTTACTCAGGGAAGAAGAAAAACTGTTTTTT,CASSLLREEEKLFF
TRBJ1-1,TRBV18,.,15,TRBD1,TGTGCCAGCTCACTTGCAGGGGGCGCTTACACTGAAGCTTTCTTT,CASSLAGGAYTEAFF
TRBJ1-5,TRBV7-2,.,16,.,TGTGCCAGCAGCCCGCAGGGGAGGTTGGGCAATCAGCCCCAGCATTTT,CASSPQGRLGNQPQHF
TRBJ2-3,TRBV4-3,.,16,.,TGCGCCAGCAGCCATTTCACGGGACAAGTCACAGATACGCAGTATTTT,CASSHFTGQVTDTQYF
TRBJ1-2,TRBV4-3,many,15,TRBD1,TGCGCCAGCAGCCCCCGGACAGGACGCAACTATGGCTACACCTTC,CASSPRTGRNYGYTF
TRBJ1-2,TRBV4-2,few,15,.,TGTGCCAGCAGCCCCCAGAAGGGTTCTCACTATGGCTACACCTTC,CASSPQKGSHYGYTF
TRBJ2-4,TRBV28,.,15,.,TGTGCCAGCAGTCCACGGGGCGCAGCCAAAAACATTCAGTACTTC,CASSPRGAAKNIQYF
TRBJ1-4,TRBV12-3/TRBV12-4,few,14,.,TGTGCCAGCAGGAGACCGGGGGCGGTTGAAAAACTGTTTTTT,CASRRPGAVEKLFF
TRBJ2-5,TRBV6-2/TRBV6-3,few,14,.,TGTGCCAGCAGAGCCCGACAGGACCAAGAGACCCAGTACTTC,CASRARQDQETQYF
TRBJ1-1,TRBV7-6,.,16,.,TGTGCCAGCAGTCTCCCATTACACGGTGGAAACACTGAAGCTTTCTTT,CASSLPLHGGNTEAFF
TRBJ1-1,TRBV29-1,.,15,.,TGCAGCGTTGAATCGTCCGGATGGATGAACACTGAAGCTTTCTTT,CSVESSGWMNTEAFF
TRBJ2-1,TRBV5-4,.,15,.,TGTGCCAGCAGCTTTGAGGGACGGGGATACAATGAGCAGTTCTTC,CASSFEGRGYNEQFF
TRBJ2-3,TRBV15,.,19,.,TGTGCCACCAGCAGAGTTGACGCGACTAGTACCCTATACACAGATACGCAGTATTTT,CATSRVDATSTLYTDTQYF
TRBJ1-2,TRBV29-1,.,13,TRBD1,TGCAGCGTTTTGGGACAGGGTGACTATGGCTACACCTTC,CSVLGQGDYGYTF
TRBJ2-1,TRBV9,.,16,TRBD2,TGTGCCAGCAGCCCTCTCTGGACTAGCGGGGGGAATGAGCAGTTCTTC,CASSPLWTSGGNEQFF
TRBJ2-7,TRBV2,.,12,.,TGTGCCAGCAGTGAATGGCCCTACGAGCAGTACTTC,CASSEWPYEQYF
TRBJ1-1,TRBV6-2/TRBV6-3,.,12,.,TGTGCCGCGGGGGACGTGAACACTGAAGCTTTCTTT,CAAGDVNTEAFF
TRBJ2-3,TRBV4-1,.,16,TRBD1,TGCGCCAGCAGCCTAGAACAGGGGGCTAGCACAGATACGCAGTATTTT,CASSLEQGASTDTQYF
TRBJ2-1,TRBV10-3,few,15,.,TGTGCCATCAGCACCAATTCCGGGCCCAGCAGTGAGCAGTTCTTC,CAISTNSGPSSEQFF
TRBJ2-3,TRBV24-1,few,18,TRBD2,TGTGCCACCAGTGATCCTGGACTAGCGGGGGGCATCACAGATACGCAGTATTTT,CATSDPGLAGGITDTQYF
TRBJ2-5,TRBV7-9,.,16,TRBD2,TGTGCCAGCAGCACGACCGGGACTAGCGGTATGGAGACCCAGTACTTC,CASSTTGTSGMETQYF
TRBJ2-7,TRBV12-3/TRBV12-4,.,13,.,TGTGCCAGCACTTCGGGACACACCTACGAGCAGTACTTC,CASTSGHTYEQYF
TRBJ2-7,TRBV2,.,16,TRBD2,TGTGCCAGCAGTGCCGGTAGCGGGGGCTCCATATACGAGCAGTACTTC,CASSAGSGGSIYEQYF
TRBJ2-5,TRBV9,.,13,.,TGTGCCAGCAGCGTAGATCCTGAGGAGACCCAGTACTTC,CASSVDPEETQYF
TRBJ2-5,TRBV24-1,.,13,.,TGTGCCACCAGTGATTTGGCTAGGGGGACCCAGTACTTC,CATSDLARGTQYF
TRBJ1-1,TRBV9,.,15,.,TGTGCCAGCAGCGTAGAGGCCAGGGCTAACACTGAAGCTTTCTTT,CASSVEARANTEAFF
TRBJ2-3,TRBV20-1,.,15,.,TGCAGTGCCAGTAAGGGGAAGTCTAGTACAGATACGCAGTATTTT,CSASKGKSSTDTQYF
TRBJ2-4,TRBV29-1,.,15,.,TGCAGCGTTGAAGATCTTGGGGGCCTTTACAATGAGCAGTACTTC,CSVEDLGGLYNEQYF
TRBJ2-3,TRBV4-3,few,16,.,TGCGCCAGCAGCCAAGAAGGAAGAAGCACAGTAGATACGCAGTATTTT,CASSQEGRSTVDTQYF
TRBJ2-1,TRBV6-1,.,13,.,TGTGCCAGCAGTACCCCAGGGGAAGTGGAGCAGTTCTTC,CASSTPGEVEQFF
TRBJ2-1,TRBV5-6,.,12,.,TGTGCCAGCAGCTTGGTACTACATGAGCAGTTCTTC,CASSLVLHEQFF
TRBJ1-2,TRBV7-2,few,16,TRBD1,TGTGCCAGCAGCAAGCGGGGCACAGGGGGCAACTATGGCTACACCTTC,CASSKRGTGGNYGYTF
TRBJ2-3,TRBV29-1,.,16,TRBD2,TGCAGCGTTGCGGCGGGACTAGCGGGGAACACAGATACGCAGTATTTT,CSVAAGLAGNTDTQYF
TRBJ2-5,TRBV6-2/TRBV6-3,few,15,TRBD2,TGTGCCAGCAGTTACGCGACTAGCGGGGGCAAGACCCAGTACTTC,CASSYATSGGKTQYF
TRBJ2-3,TRBV4-1,many,15,.,TGCGCCAGCAGCCTTATGTCTCAGGTGGGAGATACGCAGTATTTT,CASSLMSQVGDTQYF
TRBJ2-7,TRBV10-3,once,15,TRBD1,TGTGCCATCAGTGGAGACAGGGGAGTGATATACGAGCAGTACTTC,CAISGDRGVIYEQYF
TRBJ2-3,TRBV5-1,few,14,.,TGCGCCAGCAGCTCCTCATCGGGGGAAGATACGCAGTATTTT,CASSSSSGEDTQYF
TRBJ1-6,TRBV5-5,.,14,TRBD1,TGTGCCAGCAGCTTTCAGGGGGGTAATTCACCCCTCCACTTT,CASSFQGGNSPLHF